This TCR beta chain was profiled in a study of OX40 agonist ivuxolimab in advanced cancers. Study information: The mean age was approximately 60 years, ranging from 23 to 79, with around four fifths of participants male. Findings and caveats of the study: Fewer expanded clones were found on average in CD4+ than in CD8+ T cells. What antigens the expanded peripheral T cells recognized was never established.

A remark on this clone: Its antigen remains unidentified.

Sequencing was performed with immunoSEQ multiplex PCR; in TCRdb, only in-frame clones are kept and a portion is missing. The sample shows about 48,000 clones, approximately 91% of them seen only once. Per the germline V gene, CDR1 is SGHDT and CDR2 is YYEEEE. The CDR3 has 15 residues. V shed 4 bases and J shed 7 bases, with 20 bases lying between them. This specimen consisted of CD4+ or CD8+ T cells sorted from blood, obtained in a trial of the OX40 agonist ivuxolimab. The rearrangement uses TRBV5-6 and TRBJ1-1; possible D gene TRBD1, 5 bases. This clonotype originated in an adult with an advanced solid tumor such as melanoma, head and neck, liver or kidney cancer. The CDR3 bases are TGTGCCAGCAGCCCCGGGCAGGGTTATATACGTGAAGCTTTCTTT. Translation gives CASSPGQGYIREAFF. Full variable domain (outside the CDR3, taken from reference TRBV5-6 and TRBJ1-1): DAGVTQSPTHLIKTRGQQVTLRCSPKSGHDTVSWYQQALGQGPQFIFQYYEEEERQRGNFPDRFSGHQFPNYSSELNVNALLLGDSALYLCASSPGQGYIREAFFGQGTRLTVV.